The rows below give T cell receptor beta chains drawn from one sample of a study of cytomegalovirus exposure and HLA in healthy donors. Assay: immunoSEQ multiplex PCR; the TCRdb copy retains only in-frame clones and omits some. The sample has about 110,000 clones, approximately 90% seen once. Input material: PBMCs. Source of these receptors: a young woman in good health and CMV-seronegative. Both conserved end residues are part of each CDR3. A D gene is named only where the DNA matches it firmly.

d_call j_call v_call cdr3_nt cdr3_aa
TRBD2 TRBJ2-4 TRBV19 TGTGCCAGTAGTATCCGACCGCACGATGGACTAGCGGGAGGGCCAAGCAAAAACATTCAGTACTTC CASSIRPHDGLAGGPSKNIQYF
- TRBJ1-2 TRBV4-3 TGCGCCAGCAGCCAAGAAAAAGGGGCCTACACCTTC CASSQEKGAYTF
- TRBJ2-3 TRBV6-5 TGTGCCAGCAGCCCACGTCGAGTCTTCGATACGCAGTATTTT CASSPRRVFDTQYF
- TRBJ2-1 TRBV29-1 TGCAGCGTTCCTGGACAGAGCTACAATGAGCAGTTCTTC CSVPGQSYNEQFF
TRBD2 TRBJ2-7 TRBV7-9 TGTGCCAGCAGCTCCCCAGCCGGGACTAGCGCCGACGAGCAGTACTTC CASSSPAGTSADEQYF
TRBD1 TRBJ2-1 TRBV6-1 TGTGCCAGCAGTGCGGGACAGTCCTACAATGAGCAGTTCTTC CASSAGQSYNEQFF
TRBD1 TRBJ1-1 TRBV30 TGTGCCGGACAGGGAGCTAATGAAGCTTTCTTT CAGQGANEAFF
- TRBJ2-1 TRBV7-9 TGTGCCAGCAGCTCGCAGGGATTATACAATGAGCAGTTCTTC CASSSQGLYNEQFF
- TRBJ1-5 TRBV27 TGTGCCAGCAGTTTTTGGGGGGATCCTTTTAGCAATCAGCCCCAGCATTTT CASSFWGDPFSNQPQHF
- TRBJ1-4 TRBV30 TGTGCCTGGAGTGTACTTCTTACAGATGAAAAACTGTTTTTT CAWSVLLTDEKLFF
TRBD1 TRBJ1-2 TRBV4-1 TGCGCCAGCAGCCACACAGGACAGGGGGGAACAGCTAACTATGGCTACACCTTC CASSHTGQGGTANYGYTF
- TRBJ2-2 TRBV11-2 TGTGCCAGCAGCGGGCTAGCAGATAGCACCGGGGAGCTGTTTTTT CASSGLADSTGELFF
- TRBJ1-6 TRBV4-2 TGTGCCAGCAGCCAAGATGGGCAGCCCCTCCACTTT CASSQDGQPLHF
TRBD2 TRBJ2-3 TRBV6-4 TGTGCCAGCAGTGACTCCCTTCGGTTGGGGGGGGACGGCACGCAGTATTTT CASSDSLRLGGDGTQYF